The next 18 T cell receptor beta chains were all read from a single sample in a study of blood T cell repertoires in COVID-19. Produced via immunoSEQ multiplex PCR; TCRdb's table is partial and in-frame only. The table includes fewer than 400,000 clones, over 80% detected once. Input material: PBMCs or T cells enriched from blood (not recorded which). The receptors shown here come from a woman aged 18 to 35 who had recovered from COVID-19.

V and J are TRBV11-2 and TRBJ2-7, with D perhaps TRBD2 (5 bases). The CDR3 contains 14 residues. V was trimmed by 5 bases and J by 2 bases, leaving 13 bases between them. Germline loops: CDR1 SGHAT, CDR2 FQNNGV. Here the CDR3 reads CASSERSSTYEQYF. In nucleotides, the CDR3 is TGTGCCAGCAGCGAGCGGTCTTCTACCTACGAGCAGTACTTC.

CDR3 amino acids: CASSRGTSGYTGELFF. The CDR3 bases are TGTGCCAGCAGCCGGGGGACTAGCGGTTACACCGGGGAGCTGTTTTTT. This sequence joins TRBV7-2 and TRBJ2-2; TRBD2 matches 11 bases. In germline, CDR1 is SGHTA, CDR2 FQGNSA. V shed 5 bases, J shed 3 bases, and the junction held 5 bases outside the gene matches. This CDR3 is 16 amino acids long. Drawing the rest from reference TRBV7-2 and TRBJ2-2, the complete variable domain is GAGVSQSPSNKVTEKGKDVELRCDPISGHTALYWYRQSLGQGLEFLIYFQGNSAPDKSGLPSDRFSAERTGGSVSTLTIQRTQQEDSAVYLCASSRGTSGYTGELFFGEGSRLTVL.

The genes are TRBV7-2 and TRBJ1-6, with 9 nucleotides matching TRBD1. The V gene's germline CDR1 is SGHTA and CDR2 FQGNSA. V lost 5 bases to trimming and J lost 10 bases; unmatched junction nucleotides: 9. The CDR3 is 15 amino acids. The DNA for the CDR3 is TGTGCCAGCAGCCCCGGGACAGGGTTCTACTCACCCCTCCACTTT. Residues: CASSPGTGFYSPLHF.

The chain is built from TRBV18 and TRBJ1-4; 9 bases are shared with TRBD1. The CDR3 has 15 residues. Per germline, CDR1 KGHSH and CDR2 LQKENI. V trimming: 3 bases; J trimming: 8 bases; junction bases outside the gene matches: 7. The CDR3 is CASSPLQGAGEKLFF. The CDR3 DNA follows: TGTGCCAGCTCACCCTTACAGGGGGCTGGAGAAAAACTGTTTTTT. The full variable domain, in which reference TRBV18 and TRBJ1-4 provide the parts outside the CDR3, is NAGVMQNPRHLVRRRGQEARLRCSPMKGHSHVYWYRQLPEEGLKFMVYLQKENIIDESGMPKERFSAEFPKEGPSILRIQQVVRGDSAAYFCASSPLQGAGEKLFFGSGTQLSVL.

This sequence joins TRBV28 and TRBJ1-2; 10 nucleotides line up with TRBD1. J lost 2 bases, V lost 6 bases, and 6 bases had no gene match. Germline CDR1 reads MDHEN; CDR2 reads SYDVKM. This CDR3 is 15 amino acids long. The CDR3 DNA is TGTGCCAGCAGCTCTCCGGGACAGGGGAACTATGGCTACACCTTC. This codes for CASSSPGQGNYGYTF.

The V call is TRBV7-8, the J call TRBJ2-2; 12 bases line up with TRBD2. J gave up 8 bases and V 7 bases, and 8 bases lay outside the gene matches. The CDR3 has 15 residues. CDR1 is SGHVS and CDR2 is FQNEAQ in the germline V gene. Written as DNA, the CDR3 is TGTGCCAGCAAACGTACTAGCGGGGGGTCGGGGGAGCTGTTTTTT. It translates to CASKRTSGGSGELFF.

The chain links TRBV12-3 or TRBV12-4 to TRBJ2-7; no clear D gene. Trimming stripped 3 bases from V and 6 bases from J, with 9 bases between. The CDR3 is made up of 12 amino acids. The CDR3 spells CASSLLSGEQYF. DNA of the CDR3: TGTGCCAGCAGTTTGTTGTCGGGCGAGCAGTACTTC.

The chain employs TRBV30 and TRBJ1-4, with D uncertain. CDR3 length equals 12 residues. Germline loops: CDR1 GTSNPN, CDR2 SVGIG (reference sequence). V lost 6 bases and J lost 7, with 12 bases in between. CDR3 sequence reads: CACTLRGEKLFF. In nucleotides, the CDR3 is TGTGCCTGTACCCTCCGGGGTGAAAAACTGTTTTTT.

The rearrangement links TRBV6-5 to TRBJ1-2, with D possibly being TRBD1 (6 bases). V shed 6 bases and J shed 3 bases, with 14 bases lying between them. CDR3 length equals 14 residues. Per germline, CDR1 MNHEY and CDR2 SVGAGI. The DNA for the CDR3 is TGTGCCAGCAGAAGAGGACAGTCGGACTATGGCTACACCTTC. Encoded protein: CASRRGQSDYGYTF.

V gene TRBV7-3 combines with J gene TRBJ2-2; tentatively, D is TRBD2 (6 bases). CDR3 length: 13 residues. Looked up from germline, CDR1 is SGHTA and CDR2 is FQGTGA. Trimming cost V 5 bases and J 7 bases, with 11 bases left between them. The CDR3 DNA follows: TGTGCCAGCAGCCACCAAGCGGGCGGGGAGCTGTTTTTT. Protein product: CASSHQAGGELFF.

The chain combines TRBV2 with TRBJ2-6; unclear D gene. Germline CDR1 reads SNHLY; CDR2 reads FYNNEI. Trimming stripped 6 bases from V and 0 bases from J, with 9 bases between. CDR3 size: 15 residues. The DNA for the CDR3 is TGTGCCAGCAGGACGGGTTTCTCTGGGGCCAACGTCCTGACTTTC. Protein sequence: CASRTGFSGANVLTF. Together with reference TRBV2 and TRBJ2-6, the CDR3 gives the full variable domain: EPEVTQTPSHQVTQMGQEVILRCVPISNHLYFYWYRQILGQKVEFLVSFYNNEISEKSEIFDDQFSVERPDGSNFTLKIRSTKLEDSAMYFCASRTGFSGANVLTFGAGSRLTVL.

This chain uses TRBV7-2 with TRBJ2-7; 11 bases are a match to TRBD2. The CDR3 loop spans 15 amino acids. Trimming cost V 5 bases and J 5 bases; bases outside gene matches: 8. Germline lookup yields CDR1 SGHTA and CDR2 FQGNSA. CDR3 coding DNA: TGTGCCAGCAGCCGCGGGGCTAGCGGGAGGAACGAGCAGTACTTC. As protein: CASSRGASGRNEQYF.

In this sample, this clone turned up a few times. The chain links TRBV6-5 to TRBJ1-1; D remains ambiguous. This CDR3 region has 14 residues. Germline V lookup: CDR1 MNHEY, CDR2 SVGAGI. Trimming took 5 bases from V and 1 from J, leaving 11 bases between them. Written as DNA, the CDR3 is TGTGCCAGCAGTCTCTTCGGGAAGAACACTGAAGCTTTCTTT. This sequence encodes CASSLFGKNTEAFF.

The CDR3 protein is CASSYSRGAEAQHF. CDR3 DNA sequence: TGTGCCAGCAGTTACTCGCGGGGGGCAGAGGCCCAGCATTTT. The V gene is TRBV6-5, the J gene TRBJ1-5; possible D gene TRBD1, 6 bases. CDR3 size: 14 residues. Trimming removed 0 bases at V and 11 bases at J, with 14 bases between. From germline, CDR1 is MNHEY and CDR2 SVGAGI.

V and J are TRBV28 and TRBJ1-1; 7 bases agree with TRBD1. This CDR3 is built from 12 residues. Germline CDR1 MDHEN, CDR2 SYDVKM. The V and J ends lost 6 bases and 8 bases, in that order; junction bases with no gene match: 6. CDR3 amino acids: CASRTPGQEAFF. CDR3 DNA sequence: TGTGCCAGCAGGACCCCGGGACAGGAAGCTTTCTTT.

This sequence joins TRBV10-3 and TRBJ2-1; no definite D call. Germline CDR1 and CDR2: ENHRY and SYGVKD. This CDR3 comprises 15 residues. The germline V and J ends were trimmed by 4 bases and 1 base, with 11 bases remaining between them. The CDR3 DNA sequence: TGTGCCATCAGTGGTCAAGCCTTGTCCTACAATGAGCAGTTCTTC. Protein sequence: CAISGQALSYNEQFF.

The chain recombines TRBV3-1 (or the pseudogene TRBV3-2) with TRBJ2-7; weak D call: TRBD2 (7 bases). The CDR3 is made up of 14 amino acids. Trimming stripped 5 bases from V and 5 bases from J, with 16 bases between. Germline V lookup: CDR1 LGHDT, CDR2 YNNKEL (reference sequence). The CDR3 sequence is CASSRRGLDHEQYF. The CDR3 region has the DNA TGTGCCAGCAGCAGGCGGGGGCTTGATCACGAGCAGTACTTC.

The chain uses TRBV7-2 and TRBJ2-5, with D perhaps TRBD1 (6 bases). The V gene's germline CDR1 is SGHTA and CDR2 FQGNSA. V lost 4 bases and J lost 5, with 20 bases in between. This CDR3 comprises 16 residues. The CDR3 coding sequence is TGTGCCAGCAGCTCCCAAACCTCAGGGGTGGGGGAGACCCAGTACTTC. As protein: CASSSQTSGVGETQYF.